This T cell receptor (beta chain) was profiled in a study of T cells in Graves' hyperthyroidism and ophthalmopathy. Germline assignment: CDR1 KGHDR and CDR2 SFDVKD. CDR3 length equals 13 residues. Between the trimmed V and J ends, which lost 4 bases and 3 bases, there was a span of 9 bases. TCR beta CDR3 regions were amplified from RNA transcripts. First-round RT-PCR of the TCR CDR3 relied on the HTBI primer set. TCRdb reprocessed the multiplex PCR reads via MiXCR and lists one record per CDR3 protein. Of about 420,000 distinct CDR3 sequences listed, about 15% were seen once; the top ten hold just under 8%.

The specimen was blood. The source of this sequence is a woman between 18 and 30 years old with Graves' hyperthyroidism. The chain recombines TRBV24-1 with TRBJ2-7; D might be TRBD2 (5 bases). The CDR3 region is CATSESSNYEQYF. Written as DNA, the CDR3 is TGTGCCACCAGTGAATCTAGCAACTACGAGCAGTACTTC.